The clone carrying this T cell receptor beta chain was detected a few times. No antigen is known for it. This specimen comes from a study of Ad26.COV2.S vaccination and SARS-CoV-2 variants. Study as a whole: Intramuscular Ad26.COV2.S at 5x10^10 or 1x10^11 viral particles. General study points: People given the vaccine had a wider spike-specific TCR breadth than placebo recipients did.

Generated by immunoSEQ multiplex PCR, the TCRdb table keeps only in-frame clones and is missing some. The sample contains some 350,000 clones, 85% to 90% of which appear only once. Trimming pared 1 base from V and 2 bases from J, leaving 20 bases between. CDR1 and CDR2 (germline): SGHDN, FVKESK. The CDR3 covers 19 residues. Treatment noted: 15 to 20 received Ad26.COV2.S at low or high dose, single or two shots; roughly 5 received placebo; per-sample allocation not given. Sampling occurred on day 63 after the first vaccine or placebo injection. Material: peripheral blood, obtained in a trial of Ad26.COV2.S vaccine versus placebo. The source of this sequence is a person aged 18-65 years who received the Ad26.COV2.S COVID-19 vaccine or a placebo. The gene calls are TRBV14 and TRBJ1-4; possibly TRBD1 for D (6 bases). The CDR3: CASSQAANTGRYTNEKLFF. For the CDR3, the DNA is TGTGCCAGCAGCCAAGCAGCCAATACAGGGCGTTATACTAATGAAAAACTGTTTTTT.